The source of this T cell receptor (beta chain) is a study of T cells in localized non-small cell lung cancer. V shed 3 bases, J shed 8 bases, and the junction held 7 bases outside the gene matches. The CDR3 covers 15 residues. Germline CDR1 is SGHVS and CDR2 is FNYEAQ. Assay: immunoSEQ multiplex PCR; the TCRdb copy retains only in-frame clones and omits some. This table has approximately 88,000 clones, roughly 90% appearing once. The study, taken as a whole, reports: A single tumor region was sequenced, leaving heterogeneity possible. Of the tissues analyzed, uninvolved adjacent lung showed maximal T cell clonality, greater than tumor.

As to this clone: Its antigen is unknown.

The chain uses TRBV7-6 and TRBJ1-4, with 9 bases that match TRBD1. The material sequenced was PBMCs, taken before any cancer treatment. The sequence derives from a woman between 40 and 69 years old with stage II squamous cell lung carcinoma. The CDR3 coding sequence is TGTGCCAGCAGCTTTACCGGGACAGGGCACGAAAAACTGTTTTTT. The encoded protein is CASSFTGTGHEKLFF.